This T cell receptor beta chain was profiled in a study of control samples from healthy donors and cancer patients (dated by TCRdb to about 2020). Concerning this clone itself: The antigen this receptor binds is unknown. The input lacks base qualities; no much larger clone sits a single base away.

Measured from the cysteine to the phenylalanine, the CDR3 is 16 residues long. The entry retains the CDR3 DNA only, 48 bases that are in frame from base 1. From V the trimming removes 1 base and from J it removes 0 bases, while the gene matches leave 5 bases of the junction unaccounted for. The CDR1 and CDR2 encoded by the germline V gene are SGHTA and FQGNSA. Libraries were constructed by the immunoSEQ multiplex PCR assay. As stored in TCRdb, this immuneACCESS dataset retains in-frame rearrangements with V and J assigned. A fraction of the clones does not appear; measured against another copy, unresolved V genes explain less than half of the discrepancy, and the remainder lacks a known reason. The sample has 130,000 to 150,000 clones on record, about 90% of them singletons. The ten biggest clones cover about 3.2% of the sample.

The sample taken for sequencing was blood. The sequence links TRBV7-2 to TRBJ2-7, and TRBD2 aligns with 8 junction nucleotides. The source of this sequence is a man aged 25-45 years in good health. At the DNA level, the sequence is TGTGCCAGCAGCTTAGAGCGGGGGCTCATCTCCTACGAGCAGTACTTC. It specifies CASSLERGLISYEQYF.